The subject of this entry is one T cell receptor beta chain. The record originates from a study of CD8 T cells in Susac syndrome. CDR1 and CDR2 (germline): ENHRY, SYGVKD. The ends lost 7 bases at V and 0 bases at J; junction bases unmatched: 5. The CDR3 is 15 residues long. Reverse transcription of roughly 0.45 to 1 ug RNA used random hexamers. MiXCR, applied by TCRdb to the immunoSEQ multiplex PCR reads, yields one record per CDR3 protein. The repertoire holds about 300,000 distinct CDR3 sequences, 85% seen once, with roughly 0.21% in the top ten. Material: CD8+ T cells from PBMCs. The rearrangement joins TRBV10-3 to TRBJ2-2; 7 nucleotides agree with TRBD2. This receptor was taken from a human donor with multiple sclerosis. CDR3 residues: CAITASGANTGELFF. CDR3 nucleotides: TGTGCCATCACCGCCAGCGGGGCGAACACCGGGGAGCTGTTTTTT.